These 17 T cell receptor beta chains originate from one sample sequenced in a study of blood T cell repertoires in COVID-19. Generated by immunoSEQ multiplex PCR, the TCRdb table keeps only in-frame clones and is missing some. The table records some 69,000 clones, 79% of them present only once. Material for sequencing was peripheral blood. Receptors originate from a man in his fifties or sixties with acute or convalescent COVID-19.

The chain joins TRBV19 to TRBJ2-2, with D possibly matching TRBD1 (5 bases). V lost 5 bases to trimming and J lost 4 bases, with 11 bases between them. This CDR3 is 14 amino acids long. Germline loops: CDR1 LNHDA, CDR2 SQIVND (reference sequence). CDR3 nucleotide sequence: TGTGCCAGTAGTTCGGACATTCTCACCGGGGAGCTGTTTTTT. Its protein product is CASSSDILTGELFF.

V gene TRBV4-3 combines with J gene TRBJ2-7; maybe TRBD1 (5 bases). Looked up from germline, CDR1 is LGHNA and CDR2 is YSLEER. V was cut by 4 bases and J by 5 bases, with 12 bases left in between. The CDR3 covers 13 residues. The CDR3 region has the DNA TGCGCCAGCAGCCGCCTTGGACAACACGAGCAGTACTTC. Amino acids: CASSRLGQHEQYF.

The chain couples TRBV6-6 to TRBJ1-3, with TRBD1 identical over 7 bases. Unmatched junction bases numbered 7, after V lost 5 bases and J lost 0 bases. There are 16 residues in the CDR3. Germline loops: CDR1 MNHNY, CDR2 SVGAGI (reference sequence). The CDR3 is CASSRMTGSSGNTIYF. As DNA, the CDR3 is TGTGCCAGCAGTCGAATGACAGGGAGCTCTGGAAACACCATATATTTT.

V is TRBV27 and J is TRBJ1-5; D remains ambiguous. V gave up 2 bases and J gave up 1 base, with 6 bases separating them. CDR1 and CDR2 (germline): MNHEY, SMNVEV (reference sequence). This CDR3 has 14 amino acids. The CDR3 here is CASSLRESNQPQHF. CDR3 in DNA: TGTGCCAGCAGTTTACGGGAGAGCAATCAGCCCCAGCATTTT.

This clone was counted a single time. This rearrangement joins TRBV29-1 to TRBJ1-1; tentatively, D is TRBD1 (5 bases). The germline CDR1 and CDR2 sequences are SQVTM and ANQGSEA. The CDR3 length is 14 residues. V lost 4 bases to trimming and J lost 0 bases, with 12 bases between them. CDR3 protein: CSVGQGTLNTEAFF. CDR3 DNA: TGCAGCGTTGGGCAGGGCACTTTGAACACTGAAGCTTTCTTT.

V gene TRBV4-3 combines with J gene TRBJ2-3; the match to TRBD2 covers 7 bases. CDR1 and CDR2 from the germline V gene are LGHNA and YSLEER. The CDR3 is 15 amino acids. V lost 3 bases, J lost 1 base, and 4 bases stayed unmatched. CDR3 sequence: CASSQASGGTDTQYF. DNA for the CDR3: TGCGCCAGCAGCCAGGCTAGCGGAGGCACAGATACGCAGTATTTT.

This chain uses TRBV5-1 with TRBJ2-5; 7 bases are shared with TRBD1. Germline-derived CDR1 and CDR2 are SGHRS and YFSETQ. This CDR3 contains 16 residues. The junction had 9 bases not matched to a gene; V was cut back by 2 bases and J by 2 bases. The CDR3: CASSLPLGTAQETQYF. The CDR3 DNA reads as TGCGCCAGCAGCTTACCACTGGGGACAGCACAAGAGACCCAGTACTTC.

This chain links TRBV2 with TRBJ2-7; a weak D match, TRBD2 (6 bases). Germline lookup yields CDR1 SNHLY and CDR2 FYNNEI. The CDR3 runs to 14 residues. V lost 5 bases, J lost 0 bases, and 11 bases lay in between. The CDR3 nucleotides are TGTGCCAGCAGTAATAGCGGAAGCTCCTACGAGCAGTACTTC. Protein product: CASSNSGSSYEQYF.

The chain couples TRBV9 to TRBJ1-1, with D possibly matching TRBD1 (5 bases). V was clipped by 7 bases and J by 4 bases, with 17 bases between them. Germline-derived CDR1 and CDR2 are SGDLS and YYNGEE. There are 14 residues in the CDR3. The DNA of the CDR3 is TGTGCCAGCGATGTGGGGGGAATCAGCACTGAAGCTTTCTTT. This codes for CASDVGGISTEAFF.

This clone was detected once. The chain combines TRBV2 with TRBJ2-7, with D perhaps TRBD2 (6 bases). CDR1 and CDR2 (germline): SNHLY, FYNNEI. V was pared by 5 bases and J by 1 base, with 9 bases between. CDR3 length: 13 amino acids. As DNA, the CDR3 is TGTGCCAGCAGTCCCCTAGCGTCCTACGAGCAGTACTTC. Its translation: CASSPLASYEQYF.

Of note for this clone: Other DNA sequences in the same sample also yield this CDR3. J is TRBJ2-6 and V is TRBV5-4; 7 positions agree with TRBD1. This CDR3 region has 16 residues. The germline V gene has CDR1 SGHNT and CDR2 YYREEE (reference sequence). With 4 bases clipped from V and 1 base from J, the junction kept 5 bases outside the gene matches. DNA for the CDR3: TGTGCCAGCAGCGAAGACAGGGCGTCTGGGGCCAACGTCCTGACTTTC. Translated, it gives CASSEDRASGANVLTF.

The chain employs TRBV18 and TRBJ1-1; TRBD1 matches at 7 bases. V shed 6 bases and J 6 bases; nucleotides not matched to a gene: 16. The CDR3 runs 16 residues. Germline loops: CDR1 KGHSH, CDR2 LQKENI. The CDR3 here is CASSQDRDETWAEAFF. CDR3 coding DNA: TGTGCCAGCTCGCAAGACAGGGACGAGACTTGGGCTGAAGCTTTCTTT.

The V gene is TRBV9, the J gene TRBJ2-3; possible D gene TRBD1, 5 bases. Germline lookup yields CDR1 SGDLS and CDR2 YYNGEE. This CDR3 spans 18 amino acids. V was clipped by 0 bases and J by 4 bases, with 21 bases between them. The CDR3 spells CASSVGAGSLGRADTQYF. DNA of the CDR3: TGTGCCAGCAGCGTAGGGGCAGGGTCTTTGGGCCGTGCAGATACGCAGTATTTT.

CDR3 loop: CASSSTSGGADTQYF. CDR3 DNA: TGTGCCAGCAGCTCGACTAGCGGGGGGGCGGATACGCAGTATTTT. The chain uses TRBV7-3 and TRBJ2-3; 14 bases are shared with TRBD2. The ends lost 4 bases at V and 6 bases at J; junction bases unmatched: 3. The CDR3 runs to 15 residues. Germline CDR1 is SGHTA and CDR2 is FQGTGA.

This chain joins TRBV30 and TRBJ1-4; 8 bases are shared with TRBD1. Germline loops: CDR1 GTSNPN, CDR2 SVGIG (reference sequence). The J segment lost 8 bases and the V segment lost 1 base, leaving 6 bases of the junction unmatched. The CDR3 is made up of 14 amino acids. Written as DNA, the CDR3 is TGTGCCTGGAGTGCTCAGGGGGCGCACGAAAAACTGTTTTTT. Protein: CAWSAQGAHEKLFF.

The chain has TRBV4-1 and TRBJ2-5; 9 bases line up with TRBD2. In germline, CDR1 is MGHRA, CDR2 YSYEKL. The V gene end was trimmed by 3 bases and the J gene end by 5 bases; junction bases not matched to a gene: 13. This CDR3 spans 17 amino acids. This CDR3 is CASSHGKLAGPTETQYF. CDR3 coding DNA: TGCGCCAGCAGCCACGGTAAACTAGCGGGTCCGACGGAGACCCAGTACTTC.

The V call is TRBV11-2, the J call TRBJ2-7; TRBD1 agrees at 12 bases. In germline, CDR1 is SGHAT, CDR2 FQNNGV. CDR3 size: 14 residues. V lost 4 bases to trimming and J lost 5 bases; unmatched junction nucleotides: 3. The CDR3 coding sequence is TGTGCCAGCAGCTCGGGGACAGGGGGCAACGAGCAGTACTTC. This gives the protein CASSSGTGGNEQYF.